This T cell receptor (beta chain) was captured by sequencing in a study of PD-L1 blockade in urothelial cancer. Study information: The researchers analyzed blood 3 weeks (second dose) and 6 weeks after treatment start. Typically, measured as a median, blood samples had 110,000 to 150,000 T cells.

The time point is: pretreatment peripheral blood. The CDR3 extends over 15 amino acids. The trim removed 2 bases at V and 3 bases at J, leaving 3 bases unmatched. Germline V CDR1 and CDR2: SGHRS, YFSETQ. Spiking each PCR with synthetic TCR analog templates was performed. Libraries were prepared by immunoSEQ multiplex PCR; TCRdb keeps only in-frame clonotypes and omits some of them. This sample has tens of thousands of clones; over 80% occur once, and the top ten carry approximately 2%. The starting material was PBMCs, obtained around atezolizumab (anti-PD-L1) treatment. The clonotype originates from a man aged 55 to 70 with urothelial cancer. The chain combines TRBV5-1 with TRBJ2-2; the match to TRBD1 covers 8 bases. The CDR3 DNA sequence: TGCGCCAGCAGCTTATCAGGGGGCTACACCGGGGAGCTGTTTTTT. Its translation: CASSLSGGYTGELFF.